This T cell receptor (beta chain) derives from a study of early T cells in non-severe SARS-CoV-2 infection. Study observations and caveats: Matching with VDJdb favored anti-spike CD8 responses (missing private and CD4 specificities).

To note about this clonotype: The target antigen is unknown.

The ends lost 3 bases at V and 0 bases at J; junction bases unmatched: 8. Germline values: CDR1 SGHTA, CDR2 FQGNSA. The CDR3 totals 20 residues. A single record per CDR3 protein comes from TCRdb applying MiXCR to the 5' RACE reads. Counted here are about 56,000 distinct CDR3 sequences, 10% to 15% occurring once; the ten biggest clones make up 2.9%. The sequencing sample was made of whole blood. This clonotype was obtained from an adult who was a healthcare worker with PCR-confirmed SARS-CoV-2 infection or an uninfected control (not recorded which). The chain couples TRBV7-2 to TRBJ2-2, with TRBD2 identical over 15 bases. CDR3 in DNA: TGTGCCAGCAGCTTTCTGGGACTAGCGGGAGGAAGCGCGAACACCGGGGAGCTGTTTTTT. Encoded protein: CASSFLGLAGGSANTGELFF.